These 15 T cell receptor beta chains share one sample of origin, sequenced in a study of blood T cell repertoires in COVID-19. Repertoires were generated with immunoSEQ multiplex PCR, while TCRdb's copy carries only in-frame clones and drops some. Of a few hundred thousand clones in the sample, 90% were seen once. Sequenced: PBMCs or T cells enriched from blood (not recorded which). Source of these receptors: a woman younger than 35 with acute COVID-19.

J is TRBJ2-1 and V is TRBV14; TRBD2 agrees at 7 bases. This CDR3 contains 15 residues. The germline gives CDR1 SGHDN, CDR2 FVKESK. V lost 4 bases, J lost 7 bases, and 10 bases stayed unmatched. In nucleotides, the CDR3 is TGTGCCAGCAGCCTCGGGCTAGCGGTGGAAAATGAGCAGTTCTTC. The encoded protein is CASSLGLAVENEQFF.

The CDR3 region is CASREGAENTIYF. CDR3 coding DNA: TGTGCCAGCAGAGAGGGGGCGGAAAACACCATATATTTT. The V and J genes are TRBV7-9 and TRBJ1-3, with 7 nucleotides matching TRBD1. The CDR3 is 13 amino acids. Germline loops: CDR1 SEHNR, CDR2 FQNEAQ (reference sequence). The J segment lost 6 bases and the V segment lost 6 bases, leaving 5 bases of the junction unmatched. Full variable domain (remainder filled in from reference TRBV7-9 and TRBJ1-3): DTGVSQNPRHKITKRGQNVTFRCDPISEHNRLYWYRQTLGQGPEFLTYFQNEAQLEKSRLLSDRFSAERPKGSFSTLEIQRTEQGDSAMYLCASREGAENTIYFGEGSWLTVV.

The gene calls are TRBV28 and TRBJ2-7, with a weak D call TRBD1 (5 bases). V lost 4 bases and J 7 bases, leaving 8 bases between the germline ends. Germline V gene sequence: CDR1 MDHEN, CDR2 SYDVKM. The CDR3 spans 11 residues. Here the CDR3 reads CASSWGSEQYF. In nucleotides, the CDR3 is TGTGCCAGCAGTTGGGGCTCGGAGCAGTACTTC.

The rearrangement uses TRBV4-2 and TRBJ1-6; D ambiguous. Trimming removed 1 base at V and 14 bases at J, with 18 bases between. Germline V CDR1 and CDR2: LGHNA, YNFKEQ. This CDR3 is built from 15 residues. The chain's CDR3 is CASSQGGAPRTTLHF. The CDR3 DNA sequence: TGTGCCAGCAGCCAAGGGGGAGCTCCCCGGACGACCCTCCACTTT.

V is TRBV13 and J is TRBJ1-2; D is unclear. Trimming shortened V by 4 bases and J by 2 bases, and 5 bases separated the two germline ends. CDR3 length: 12 residues. Germline V gene lookup returns CDR1 PRHDT and CDR2 FYEKMQ (reference sequence). The CDR3 DNA reads TGTGCCAGCAGCTACGGGAACTATGGCTACACCTTC. Its translation: CASSYGNYGYTF.

The chain recombines TRBV30 with TRBJ2-7; D possibly corresponds to TRBD2 (5 bases). CDR1 GTSNPN and CDR2 SVGIG come from the germline V gene (reference sequence). CDR3 length equals 12 residues. The V and J ends lost 2 bases and 1 base respectively, with 6 bases between them. The CDR3 DNA reads TGTGCCTGGAGTCGGGGATCCTACGAGCAGTACTTC. Its translation is CAWSRGSYEQYF.

A remark on this clone: Other DNA sequences within the sample encode an identical CDR3. J is TRBJ1-1 and V is TRBV9, with 7 bases lining up with TRBD1. Germline CDR1 SGDLS, CDR2 YYNGEE. This CDR3 comprises 12 residues. With V trimmed by 3 bases and J by 4 bases, 0 bases remained unmatched. CDR3 in DNA: TGTGCCAGCAGCGCAGGGGGCACTGAAGCTTTCTTT. This sequence encodes CASSAGGTEAFF.

The V gene is TRBV2, the J gene TRBJ2-3; TRBD2 agrees at 7 bases. V dropped 7 bases and J dropped 0; count of bases not matched to a gene: 7. Germline CDR1 is SNHLY and CDR2 is FYNNEI. The CDR3 extends over 15 amino acids. As DNA, the CDR3 is TGTGCCAGCATCCCAGCGGGGACTAGCACAGATACGCAGTATTTT. The encoded protein is CASIPAGTSTDTQYF.

The genes are TRBV19 and TRBJ2-7, with TRBD2 matching 12 bases. Trimming at V came to 4 bases and at J to 2 bases, leaving 3 bases not matched to a gene. Germline assignment: CDR1 LNHDA and CDR2 SQIVND (reference sequence). The CDR3 extends over 15 amino acids. The CDR3 DNA reads as TGTGCCAGTAGTACAAGGACTAGCGGGACCTACGAGCAGTACTTC. It specifies CASSTRTSGTYEQYF. Filled out from reference TRBV19 and TRBJ2-7, the complete variable domain reads DGGITQSPKYLFRKEGQNVTLSCEQNLNHDAMYWYRQDPGQGLRLIYYSQIVNDFQKGDIAEGYSVSREKKESFPLTVTSAQKNPTAFYLCASSTRTSGTYEQYFGPGTRLTVT.

This chain joins TRBV9 and TRBJ1-3, with a tentative D call TRBD1 (6 bases). The CDR3 totals 16 residues. With 0 bases removed from V and 0 bases from J, the gap between germline ends came to 10 bases. The germline gives CDR1 SGDLS, CDR2 YYNGEE. The CDR3 DNA sequence: TGTGCCAGCAGCGTAGGGGCAGGGGTCTCTGGAAACACCATATATTTT. Translating it yields CASSVGAGVSGNTIYF. The full variable domain, rest sourced from reference TRBV9 and TRBJ1-3, is DSGVTQTPKHLITATGQRVTLRCSPRSGDLSVYWYQQSLDQGLQFLIQYYNGEERAKGNILERFSAQQFPDLHSELNLSSLELGDSALYFCASSVGAGVSGNTIYFGEGSWLTVV.

The chain links TRBV9 to TRBJ1-3; a possible D gene is TRBD1 (6 bases). The ends were cut back, 3 bases at V and 0 bases at J, with 10 bases in the middle. From germline, CDR1 is SGDLS and CDR2 YYNGEE. The CDR3 loop spans 15 amino acids. The CDR3: CASSGGTTSGNTIYF. Written as DNA, the CDR3 is TGTGCCAGCAGCGGTGGGACAACCTCTGGAAACACCATATATTTT.

The genes are TRBV23-1 and TRBJ2-5; 10 bases align to TRBD2. TRBV23-1 is an ORF for which the function is uncertain. This CDR3 contains 16 residues. V lost 2 bases and J lost 4; bases outside the gene matches: 7. CDR3 protein: CASSQPLAGVGETQYF. The CDR3 bases are TGCGCCAGCAGTCAACCCCTAGCGGGAGTCGGAGAGACCCAGTACTTC.

The chain carries TRBV7-2 and TRBJ2-7, with D tentatively TRBD2 (6 bases). Germline CDR1 is SGHTA and CDR2 is FQGNSA. The CDR3 is 15 residues long. V was cut by 5 bases and J by 4 bases, with 18 bases left in between. CDR3 nucleotides: TGTGCCAGCAGCCGCGGGACTGCCCCAGTTTACGAGCAGTACTTC. It encodes CASSRGTAPVYEQYF.

The chain links TRBV4-1 to TRBJ1-5; unclear D gene. Trimming stripped 0 bases from V and 2 bases from J, with 11 bases between. Germline V gene data show CDR1 as MGHRA and CDR2 as YSYEKL. This CDR3 region has 16 residues. The CDR3 region is CASSQEWGVGNQPQHF. The CDR3 DNA sequence: TGCGCCAGCAGCCAAGAGTGGGGAGTTGGCAATCAGCCCCAGCATTTT.

V is TRBV27 and J is TRBJ1-2; tentatively, D is TRBD1 (5 bases). The CDR3 spans 16 residues. The V gene's germline CDR1 is MNHEY and CDR2 SMNVEV (reference sequence). V was pared by 5 bases and J by 0 bases, with 16 bases between. The CDR3 DNA reads as TGTGCCAGCAGTCCGATCAGGGTAACGGCTAACTATGGCTACACCTTC. Its protein is CASSPIRVTANYGYTF.